The present T cell receptor beta chain was sequenced within a study of T cell changes during pregnancy in multiple sclerosis (dated by TCRdb to 2018 to 2020). Study-level background: The study looked at changes in the T cell repertoire across pregnancy in women with multiple sclerosis.

The library was obtained by the immunoSEQ multiplex PCR assay. TCRdb stores this immuneACCESS table with in-frame sequences only. Part of the clones is absent; in the studies checked, under half of the shortfall reflects unresolved V genes, and no reason is known for the rest. This sample is represented by about 40,000 clones; about 92% of them were singletons. In total, the top ten clones hold more than 5% of the sample. CDR1 and CDR2 (MNHEY, SVGAGI) derive from the germline V gene. The CDR3 runs 15 residues from the cysteine to the phenylalanine. Only the CDR3 part of the read is kept: 45 bases, read in frame from the first base. V is pruned by 5 bases and J by 5 bases, leaving 9 bases of the junction without a gene match. For this clone: Its antigen target is currently unknown. Per-nucleotide qualities are absent, and no much larger clonotype sits a single base away.

Here the chain combines TRBV6-5 and TRBJ2-5, with TRBD1 matching 9 junction bases. The source was CD8+ T cells from peripheral blood mononuclear cells, collected in the third trimester of pregnancy. This TCR was recovered from a female donor with multiple sclerosis, enrolled in a pregnancy study. The CDR3 loop reads CASSPGQGNVETQYF. The DNA is as follows: TGTGCCAGCAGTCCAGGACAGGGGAACGTGGAGACCCAGTACTTC.